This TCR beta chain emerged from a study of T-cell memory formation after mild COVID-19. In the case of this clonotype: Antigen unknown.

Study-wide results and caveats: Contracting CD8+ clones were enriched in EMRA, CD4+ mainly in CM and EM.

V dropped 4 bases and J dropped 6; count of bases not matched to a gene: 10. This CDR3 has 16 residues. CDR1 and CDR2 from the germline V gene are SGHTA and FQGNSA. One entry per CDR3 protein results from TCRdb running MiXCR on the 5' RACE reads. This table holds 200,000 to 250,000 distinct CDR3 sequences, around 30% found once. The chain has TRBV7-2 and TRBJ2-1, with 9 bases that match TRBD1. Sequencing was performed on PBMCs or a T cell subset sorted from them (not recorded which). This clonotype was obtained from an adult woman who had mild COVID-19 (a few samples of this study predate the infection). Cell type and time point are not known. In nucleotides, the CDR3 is TGTGCCAGCAGCTGGGGACTGGGGGGACAGGGCAATGAGCAGTTCTTC. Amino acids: CASSWGLGGQGNEQFF. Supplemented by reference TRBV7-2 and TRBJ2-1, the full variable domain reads GAGVSQSPSNKVTEKGKDVELRCDPISGHTALYWYRQSLGQGLEFLIYFQGNSAPDKSGLPSDRFSAERTGGSVSTLTIQRTQQEDSAVYLCASSWGLGGQGNEQFFGPGTRLTVL.